The present T cell receptor beta chain was sequenced within a study of Graves' ophthalmopathy and Graves' hyperthyroidism. Study results and caveats: Built on 13 signatures, a model told ophthalmopathy apart from stable hyperthyroidism with about 88% sensitivity and around 80% specificity. The blood repertoire also included most expanded thyroid clonotypes above 0.001 frequency.

RNA transcripts were the source from which TCR beta CDR3 regions were amplified. Scientists carried out first-round RT-PCR using HTBI primers and then a second-round multiplex PCR. TCRdb analysed the multiplex PCR reads with MiXCR anew, one entry per CDR3 protein. The table lists just over 400,000 distinct CDR3 sequences, around 21% of them singletons, with around 3.1% in the top ten. At least ten counts were recorded for this clonotype. Its matching antigen is unknown. Newly diagnosed hyperthyroidism donors, aged 18 to 65, duration under 2 months. Diagnostic conclusions were grounded in clinical symptoms, serum thyroxine, TRAb, thyroid ultrasound and orbital computed tomography. The CDR3 runs to 15 residues. Germline V gene sequence: CDR1 DFQATT, CDR2 SNEGSKA (reference sequence). Trimming took off 3 bases at V and 5 bases at J, with 16 bases between the two ends.

Sequencing was performed on peripheral blood. The J gene is TRBJ2-2, the V gene TRBV20-1; D assignment may be TRBD1 or TRBD2 (6 bases each). This TCR derives from a woman aged 18 to 35 with stable Graves' hyperthyroidism. For the CDR3, the DNA is TGCAGTGCTAGGGCCGGTCGGGGGCGGACCGGGGAGCTGTTTTTT. It yields the protein CSARAGRGRTGELFF.